This paragraph reports one TCR beta chain. This clonotype has just a few counts. There is no known antigen for this receptor. No quality values exist for individual bases; no much larger clone is one base distant. These data come from a study of T cells in Graves' hyperthyroidism and ophthalmopathy (dated 2019 in TCRdb). Describing the broader study: A discovery cohort of about a hundred patients, 43 with Graves' ophthalmopathy and roughly 59 with stable Graves' hyperthyroidism, was used to find distinguishing TCR V-J signatures. Following sampling, methimazole starting at 30 mg daily was given to hyperthyroidism patients, and high-dose intravenous methylprednisolone was given to ophthalmopathy patients. In addition, the study compared T-cell repertoires in thyroid tissue and in blood from six Graves' hyperthyroidism patients. Prospective prediction of ophthalmopathy was tested in an independent validation cohort of 18 to 20 hyperthyroidism patients and 17 patients who later progressed to ophthalmopathy. The 95 to 100 discovery patients were randomly split 7:3 into training and test sets. The paper reports TCR Vbeta CDR3 sequencing of approximately 140 peripheral blood samples: approximately 43 ophthalmopathy, around 80 hyperthyroidism and around 17 progressor patients.

General conclusions and limits of the study: Blood samples also contained most of the expanded thyroid clonotypes (frequency above 0.001), which suggests that blood repertoires may reflect thyroid immune responses. A model built on a 13 V-J signature distinguished ophthalmopathy from stable hyperthyroidism, reaching around 90% sensitivity and 81.08% specificity in cross-validation and 80%/75% in testing. No statistical method was used to fix the sample size in advance, and group allocation was not hidden from the investigators. In validation, progression to ophthalmopathy was predicted by the model with almost 71% sensitivity and 72% to 85% specificity, a median of approximately 7.1 months before onset.

A patient counted as having stable Graves' hyperthyroidism if no progression to ophthalmopathy occurred over 18 months of follow-up. The hyperthyroidism patients were between 18 and 65 years old and newly diagnosed, with a disease duration of less than 2 months. Patients with uncontrolled infections, other autoimmune diseases, pregnancy or lactation were excluded. Clinical symptoms, serum thyroxine and TRAb, thyroid ultrasound, and orbital computed tomography formed the basis for the diagnoses. Total RNA was extracted using Trizol reagent, and RNA quality was assessed on an Agilent 2100 Bioanalyzer. The TCR beta CDR3 regions were amplified from the RNA transcripts. The TCR CDR3 was subjected to a first round of RT-PCR using the HTBI primer set and the Qiagen OneStep RT-PCR kit. Libraries were constructed in a second round of multiplex PCR, after which size selection and purification were carried out. Libraries were sequenced paired-end with 100 bp reads on an Illumina HiSeq2000. As for the authors' bioinformatics: SOAPnuke was used to process the raw data, with reads discarded if the reads contained adapters or uncalled bases, had a mean Phred below 15, or lacked an exact constant-primer or identifier match. COPE v1.2.5 was used to merge high-quality paired reads, and clonotypes were defined as unique nucleotide sequences. MiTCR v1.1 was used to align clonotypes to the IMGT TRBV, TRBD and TRBJ reference segments. Analysis was restricted to V-J combinations with a frequency above 0.0001, which covered roughly 99% of repertoires. A TCS score was defined as the ratio of F50 (clonal expansion) to E x V (chaos), with BLOSUM62-based TCRdist applied between CDR3 peptides within each V-J. Welch's t-statistics and random forest reduced roughly 540 V-J features to 13, which were used in a naive Bayes classifier (R e1071). The Morisita-Horn index was used to measure how similar the thyroid and blood repertoires were. Using fastp at Q25 and MiXCR, TCRdb reprocessed the public reads and kept productive beta chains. For every CDR3 protein sequence, its rows merge into one entry that carries the most common genes and DNA. These V and J calls derive from TCRdb rather than the authors' analysis. Here the sample has 500,000 to 750,000 distinct CDR3 sequences; just over 45% occur a single time. Jointly, the top ten make up around 7.7% of the sample.

Germline trimming: 2 bases from V, 2 bases from J; junction bases outside gene matches: 3. The germline V gene sets CDR1 to SGHTA and CDR2 to FQGNSA. The CDR3 covers 15 residues, taking in both the cysteine and the phenylalanine. The DNA shown is the 45-base CDR3, in frame from base 1. Sequencing input: peripheral blood or thyroid tissue (not recorded which). The chain employs TRBV7-2 and TRBJ2-3; TRBD1 lines up with 8 middle nucleotides. The receptor was derived from a woman aged 18-29 years with Graves' hyperthyroidism. In nucleotides, the sequence is TGTGCCAGCAGCTTACGGGGACAGGTCACAGATACGCAGTATTTT. Its protein reads: CASSLRGQVTDTQYF.